Listed here are 27 T cell receptor beta chains from one sample, sequenced in a study of T cell responses to AZD1222 COVID-19 vaccine. The method was immunoSEQ multiplex PCR; TCRdb's version includes in-frame clones alone and lacks a portion of them. This sample has about 93,000 clones, with over 75% found just once. Sequenced material: peripheral blood, taken 28 days after the second AZD1222 dose. These receptors were obtained from an adult who received the AZD1222 COVID-19 vaccine.

CDR3 DNA sequence: TGCGCCAGCAGTTTAGGGACAGCCCTCCAAGAGACCCAGTACTTC. Encoded protein: CASSLGTALQETQYF. The rearrangement uses TRBV5-1 and TRBJ2-5, with 7 bases fitting TRBD1. The V gene end was trimmed by 5 bases and the J gene end by 1 base; junction bases not matched to a gene: 8. CDR3 length: 15 residues. CDR1 SGHRS and CDR2 YFSETQ come from the germline V gene.

This clone appeared a few times. This sequence joins TRBV20-1 and TRBJ2-2; a weak D match, TRBD2 (6 bases). The CDR3 covers 14 residues. CDR1 is DFQATT and CDR2 is SNEGSKA in the germline V gene (reference sequence). Trimming left V 3 bases short and J 5 bases short, with 13 bases between. The CDR3 loop reads CSASYSGGTGELFF. CDR3 nucleotide sequence: TGCAGTGCTAGTTACTCCGGGGGTACCGGGGAGCTGTTTTTT.

The chain is built from TRBV7-2 and TRBJ1-5; TRBD1 agrees at 9 bases. With V trimmed by 3 bases and J by 6 bases, 9 bases remained unmatched. CDR3 length: 16 residues. Germline-derived CDR1 and CDR2 are SGHTA and FQGNSA. CDR3 nucleotide sequence: TGTGCCAGCAGCTTTCAACCGCCGGGACAGGGTCAGCCCCAGCATTTT. Protein: CASSFQPPGQGQPQHF.

The CDR3 bases are TGTGCCAGCAGCGAGGACAGGGCCCAGCCCCAGCATTTT. Protein: CASSEDRAQPQHF. The V call is TRBV2, the J call TRBJ1-5; TRBD1 aligns across 8 bases. From germline, CDR1 is SNHLY and CDR2 FYNNEI. There are 13 residues in the CDR3. V trimming: 6 bases; J trimming: 7 bases; junction bases outside the gene matches: 5.

The rearrangement joins TRBV3-1 (or the pseudogene TRBV3-2) to TRBJ1-1, with 7 bases fitting TRBD1. This CDR3 contains 14 residues. The germline V gene has CDR1 LGHDT and CDR2 YNNKEL (reference sequence). The V and J ends lost 1 base and 5 bases, in that order; junction bases with no gene match: 4. CDR3: CASSQGGRGTEAFF. CDR3 in DNA: TGTGCCAGCAGCCAAGGCGGCAGGGGGACTGAAGCTTTCTTT.

J is TRBJ1-4 and V is TRBV9; D is ambiguous. Germline V lookup: CDR1 SGDLS, CDR2 YYNGEE. This CDR3 has 14 amino acids. Between the trimmed V and J ends, which lost 0 bases and 3 bases, there was a span of 6 bases. CDR3 nucleotide sequence: TGTGCCAGCAGCGTAGGGGCACCTAATGAAAAACTGTTTTTT. Its translation is CASSVGAPNEKLFF.

The chain joins TRBV4-2 to TRBJ1-5; 7 bases align to TRBD1. The germline V gene encodes CDR1 LGHNA and CDR2 YNFKEQ. V trimming: 0 bases; J trimming: 6 bases; junction bases outside the gene matches: 11. CDR3 size: 17 residues. CDR3 coding DNA: TGTGCCAGCAGCCAAGAATTGGGAGGGGGCCCGGGTCAGCCCCAGCATTTT. Its translation is CASSQELGGGPGQPQHF.

The chain combines TRBV7-8 with TRBJ2-3; D could derive from TRBD1 or TRBD2 (5 bases each). The V gene's germline CDR1 is SGHVS and CDR2 FQNEAQ. CDR3 length equals 16 residues. Trimming left V 7 bases short and J 2 bases short, with 19 bases between. Written as DNA, the CDR3 is TGTGCCAGCACCTACCCCAGTGGGGGAGCCACAGATACGCAGTATTTT. It encodes CASTYPSGGATDTQYF.

The chain carries TRBV5-8 and TRBJ2-1; TRBD2 matches at 9 bases. This CDR3 region has 15 residues. The V gene's germline CDR1 is SGHTS and CDR2 YDEGEE. The junction had 2 bases not matched to a gene; V was cut back by 0 bases and J by 4 bases. This CDR3 reads CASSLGTSEYNEQFF. The CDR3 bases are TGTGCCAGCAGCTTGGGGACTAGCGAGTACAATGAGCAGTTCTTC.

The rearrangement links TRBV3-1 (or the pseudogene TRBV3-2) to TRBJ1-1; tentatively, D is TRBD1 (5 bases). The V gene's germline CDR1 is LGHDT and CDR2 YNNKEL (reference sequence). The CDR3 totals 17 residues. V was clipped by 1 base and J by 2 bases, with 17 bases between them. The CDR3 region is CASSQGAWGRANTEAFF. For the CDR3, the DNA is TGTGCCAGCAGCCAAGGGGCGTGGGGCAGGGCTAACACTGAAGCTTTCTTT.

This clone showed up just a few times. J is TRBJ2-7 and V is TRBV5-3; no clear D. TRBV5-3 is sorted into the ORF group, with uncertain function. The CDR3 length is 11 residues. V lost 1 base, J lost 5 bases, and 4 bases lay in between. The CDR3 region is CARSLFHEQYF. CDR3 in DNA: TGTGCCAGAAGCTTGTTCCACGAGCAGTACTTC.

The chain has TRBV12-3 or TRBV12-4 and TRBJ2-7; possible D gene TRBD2, 5 bases. CDR3 size: 13 residues. Trimming took 5 bases from V and 3 from J, leaving 11 bases between them. The CDR3 sequence is CASSAPAGYEQYF. In DNA form, the CDR3 reads TGTGCCAGCAGTGCGCCCGCGGGCTACGAGCAGTACTTC.

The chain is built from TRBV5-5 and TRBJ2-3, with 8 bases fitting TRBD1. The V and J ends lost 0 bases and 0 bases, in that order; junction bases with no gene match: 3. CDR1 and CDR2 from the germline V gene are SGHKS and YYEKEE (reference sequence). CDR3 size: 16 residues. CDR3 in DNA: TGTGCCAGCAGCTTGGTGGGACAGGTCAGCACAGATACGCAGTATTTT. This sequence encodes CASSLVGQVSTDTQYF.

In nucleotides, the CDR3 is TGCAGCGTCGAAAGACAGGGGGGGATCTATGGCTACACCTTC. Its translation: CSVERQGGIYGYTF. V and J are TRBV29-1 and TRBJ1-2; TRBD1 matches at 9 bases. The CDR3 contains 14 residues. V trimming: 6 bases; J trimming: 4 bases; junction bases outside the gene matches: 9. CDR1 is SQVTM and CDR2 is ANQGSEA in the germline V gene.

The rearrangement links TRBV27 to TRBJ1-5; perhaps TRBD1 as D (6 bases). The CDR3 is made up of 15 amino acids. The germline V gene has CDR1 MNHEY and CDR2 SMNVEV (reference sequence). V was cut by 5 bases and J by 0 bases, with 11 bases left in between. The CDR3 sequence is CASSPWTDSNQPQHF. In DNA, the CDR3 is TGTGCCAGCAGTCCTTGGACAGATAGCAATCAGCCCCAGCATTTT.

The chain couples TRBV7-9 to TRBJ2-7; the match to TRBD2 covers 10 bases. The germline V gene has CDR1 SEHNR and CDR2 FQNEAQ (reference sequence). V was pared by 7 bases and J by 6 bases, with 6 bases of the junction left unmatched. The CDR3 length is 13 residues. The CDR3 is CASTLAGAREQYF. CDR3 nucleotides: TGTGCCAGCACCCTAGCGGGAGCGCGCGAGCAGTACTTC.

V gene TRBV18 combines with J gene TRBJ1-1; 9 nucleotides line up with TRBD1. Losses at the gene ends were 2 bases for V and 6 bases for J; bases not matched to a gene: 4. CDR1 and CDR2 from the germline V gene are KGHSH and LQKENI. This CDR3 comprises 14 residues. The CDR3 DNA reads TGTGCCAGCTCACCAGTACAGGGGGCCTCTGAAGCTTTCTTT. It yields the protein CASSPVQGASEAFF.

The chain joins TRBV9 to TRBJ2-3; D remains ambiguous. The CDR3 is 14 residues long. V shed 2 bases and J shed 4 bases, with 11 bases lying between them. Germline V gene lookup returns CDR1 SGDLS and CDR2 YYNGEE. The CDR3 sequence: CASSVLWGADTQYF. CDR3 DNA: TGTGCCAGCAGCGTCCTTTGGGGTGCAGATACGCAGTATTTT.

The V gene is TRBV19, the J gene TRBJ1-2; D is possibly TRBD1 (5 bases). The V gene's germline CDR1 is LNHDA and CDR2 SQIVND (reference sequence). The V gene lost 6 bases and the J gene lost 4 bases, with 18 bases spanning the gap. The CDR3 length is 15 residues. CDR3 amino acids: CASSGTSELSYGYTF. The CDR3 nucleotides read TGTGCCAGTAGCGGGACCTCTGAGCTCAGCTATGGCTACACCTTC.

This chain connects TRBV2 to TRBJ2-1, with 9 nucleotides matching TRBD2. This CDR3 has 17 amino acids. With 1 base clipped from V and 0 bases from J, the junction kept 4 bases outside the gene matches. CDR1 is SNHLY, CDR2 FYNNEI, per germline. CDR3 nucleotide sequence: TGTGCCAGCAGTGAAGGGACTAGCGTGTTCTCCTACAATGAGCAGTTCTTC. It yields the protein CASSEGTSVFSYNEQFF.

The gene calls are TRBV10-2 and TRBJ1-1, with D hard to call. The CDR3 loop spans 16 amino acids. The germline V gene encodes CDR1 WSHSY and CDR2 SAAADI. Trimming took 2 bases from V and 5 from J, leaving 18 bases between them. This CDR3 is CASSENRGSMGTEAFF. In nucleotides, the CDR3 is TGCGCCAGCAGTGAGAATCGGGGAAGCATGGGGACTGAAGCTTTCTTT.

The chain joins TRBV5-1 to TRBJ1-2; no firm D call. CDR3 length: 13 amino acids. The V end was cut by 0 bases, the J end by 7 bases, with 10 bases between. Per germline, CDR1 SGHRS and CDR2 YFSETQ. The chain's CDR3 is CASSLASRSGYTF. The CDR3 coding sequence is TGCGCCAGCAGCTTGGCCTCTCGGTCTGGCTACACCTTC. Together with reference TRBV5-1 and TRBJ1-2, the CDR3 gives the full variable domain: KAGVTQTPRYLIKTRGQQVTLSCSPISGHRSVSWYQQTPGQGLQFLFEYFSETQRNKGNFPGRFSGRQFSNSRSEMNVSTLELGDSALYLCASSLASRSGYTFGSGTRLTVV.

The chain joins TRBV30 to TRBJ2-7; D unresolved. The CDR3 is 15 amino acids. Trimming cost V 2 bases and J 0 bases, with 14 bases left between them. Germline V gene data show CDR1 as GTSNPN and CDR2 as SVGIG (reference sequence). CDR3 sequence (DNA): TGTGCCTGGAGTTCAACGTCGGACCTCTCCTACGAGCAGTACTTC. Its protein product is CAWSSTSDLSYEQYF.

The rearrangement uses TRBV10-3 and TRBJ1-5, with TRBD1 matching over 9 bases. This CDR3 has 13 amino acids. CDR1 ENHRY and CDR2 SYGVKD come from the germline V gene. Trimming removed 7 bases from V and 9 bases from J; junction bases left unmatched: 7. The CDR3: CAITRTGARPQHF. The CDR3 DNA reads TGTGCCATCACTCGGACAGGGGCGCGGCCCCAGCATTTT.

This chain connects TRBV6-5 to TRBJ1-1; TRBD1 might be the D (6 bases). The CDR3 sequence is 14 residues long. Between the trimmed V and J ends, which lost 6 bases and 2 bases, there was a span of 13 bases. CDR1 and CDR2 (germline): MNHEY, SVGAGI. CDR3 loop: CASRGGQDNTEAFF. The CDR3 DNA sequence: TGTGCCAGCAGGGGGGGGCAAGATAACACTGAAGCTTTCTTT.

This chain links TRBV6-6 with TRBJ2-5, with D possibly being TRBD2 (6 bases). The CDR3 loop spans 15 amino acids. The germline CDR1 and CDR2 sequences are MNHNY and SVGAGI (reference sequence). The V gene lost 2 bases and the J gene lost 4 bases, with 14 bases spanning the gap. The CDR3 region has the DNA TGTGCCAGCAGTTACGGCGGGGTCCAAAGAGAGACCCAGTACTTC. Protein sequence: CASSYGGVQRETQYF.

The CDR3 sequence is CASRGQGAQSTEAFF. DNA for the CDR3: TGTGCCAGTCGGGGACAGGGGGCGCAGAGCACTGAAGCTTTCTTT. The chain combines TRBV19 with TRBJ1-1; TRBD1 matches 12 bases. From germline, CDR1 is LNHDA and CDR2 SQIVND (reference sequence). V dropped 8 bases and J dropped 4; count of bases not matched to a gene: 8. This CDR3 comprises 15 residues.